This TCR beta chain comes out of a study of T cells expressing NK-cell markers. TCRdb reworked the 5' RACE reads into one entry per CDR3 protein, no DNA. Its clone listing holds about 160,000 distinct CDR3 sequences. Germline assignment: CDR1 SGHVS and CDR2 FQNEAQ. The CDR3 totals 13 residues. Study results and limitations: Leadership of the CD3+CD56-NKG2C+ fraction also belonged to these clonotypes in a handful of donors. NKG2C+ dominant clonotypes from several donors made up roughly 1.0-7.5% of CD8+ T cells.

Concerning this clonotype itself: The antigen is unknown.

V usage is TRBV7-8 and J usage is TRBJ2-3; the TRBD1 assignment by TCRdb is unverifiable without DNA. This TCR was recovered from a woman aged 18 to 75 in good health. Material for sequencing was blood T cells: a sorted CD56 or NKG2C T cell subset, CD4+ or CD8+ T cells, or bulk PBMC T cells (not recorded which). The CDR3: CASSSPDRDRQYF.